The present entry profiles one T cell receptor (beta chain) with its context. This table comes from immunoSEQ multiplex PCR, and its TCRdb copy is limited to in-frame clones, with some not included. The sample includes under 450,000 clones, roughly 92% of them seen just once. The data stem from a study of blood T cell repertoires in COVID-19. The V gene's germline CDR1 is LGHNA and CDR2 YSLEER. The length of the CDR3 is 13 residues. V dropped 3 bases and J dropped 5; count of bases not matched to a gene: 3. V and J are TRBV4-3 and TRBJ1-2; TRBD1 agrees at 7 bases. The sequenced material came from PBMCs or T cells enriched from blood (not recorded which). The receptor's source is a woman between 35 and 50 years old who had been exposed to COVID-19. The CDR3 region has the DNA TGCGCCAGCAGCCAGATACAGGGGTATGGCTACACCTTC. It translates to CASSQIQGYGYTF.